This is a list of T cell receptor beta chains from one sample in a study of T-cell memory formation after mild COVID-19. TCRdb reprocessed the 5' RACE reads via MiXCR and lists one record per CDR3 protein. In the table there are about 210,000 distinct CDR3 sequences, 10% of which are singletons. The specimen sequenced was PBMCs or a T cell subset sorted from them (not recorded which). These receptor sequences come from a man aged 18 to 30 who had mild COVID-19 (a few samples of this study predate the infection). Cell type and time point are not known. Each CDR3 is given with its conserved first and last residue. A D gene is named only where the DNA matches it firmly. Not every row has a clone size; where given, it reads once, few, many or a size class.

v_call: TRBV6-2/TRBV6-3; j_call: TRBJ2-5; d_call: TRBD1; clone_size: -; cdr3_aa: CASSYLDREETQYF; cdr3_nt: TGTGCCAGCAGTTACCTCGACAGGGAAGAGACCCAGTACTTC
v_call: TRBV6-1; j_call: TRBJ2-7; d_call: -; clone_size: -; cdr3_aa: CASSFGVRDHSYEQYF; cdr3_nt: TGTGCCAGCAGTTTCGGGGTCCGAGACCACTCCTACGAGCAGTACTTC
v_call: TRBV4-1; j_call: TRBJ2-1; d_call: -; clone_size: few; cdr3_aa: CASRGIAEAYNEQFF; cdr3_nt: TGCGCCAGCAGGGGTATAGCGGAGGCCTACAATGAGCAGTTCTTC
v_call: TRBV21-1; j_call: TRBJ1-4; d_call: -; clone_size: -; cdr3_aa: CASSKGDRGATNEKLFF; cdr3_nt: TGTGCCAGCAGCAAAGGGGACAGGGGAGCAACTAATGAAAAACTGTTTTTT
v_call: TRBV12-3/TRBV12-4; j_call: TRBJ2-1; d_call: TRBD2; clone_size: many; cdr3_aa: CASSWRLAGDAMQFF; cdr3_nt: TGTGCCAGCAGTTGGCGACTAGCGGGGGACGCTATGCAGTTCTTC
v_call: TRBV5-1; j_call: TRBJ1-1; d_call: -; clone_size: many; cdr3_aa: CASSLFDPNTEAFF; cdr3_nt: TGCGCCAGCAGCTTGTTCGACCCGAACACTGAAGCTTTCTTT
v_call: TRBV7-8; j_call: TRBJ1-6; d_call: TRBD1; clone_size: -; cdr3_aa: CASSSRQGLGDSPLHF; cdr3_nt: TGTGCCAGCAGCTCCCGACAGGGGTTGGGAGATTCACCCCTCCACTTT
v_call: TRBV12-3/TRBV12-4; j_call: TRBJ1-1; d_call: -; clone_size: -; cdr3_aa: CASNPGAGNTEAFF; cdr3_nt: TGTGCCAGCAATCCCGGAGCGGGGAACACTGAAGCTTTCTTT
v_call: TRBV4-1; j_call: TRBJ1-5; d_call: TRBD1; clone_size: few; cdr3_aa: CASSRQGANQPQHF; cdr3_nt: TGCGCCAGCAGTCGACAGGGGGCCAATCAGCCCCAGCATTTT
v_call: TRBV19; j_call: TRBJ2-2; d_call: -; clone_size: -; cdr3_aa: CVTGNTGELFF; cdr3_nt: TGTGTGACAGGGAACACCGGGGAGCTGTTTTTT
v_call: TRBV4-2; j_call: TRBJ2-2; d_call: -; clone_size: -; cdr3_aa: CASSPGAVNTGELFF; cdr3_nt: TGTGCCAGCAGCCCGGGGGCGGTAAACACCGGGGAGCTGTTTTTT
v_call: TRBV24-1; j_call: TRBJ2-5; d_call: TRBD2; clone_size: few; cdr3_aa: CATSDSSGREQETQYF; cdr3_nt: TGTGCCACCAGTGATTCTTCCGGGAGGGAACAAGAGACCCAGTACTTC
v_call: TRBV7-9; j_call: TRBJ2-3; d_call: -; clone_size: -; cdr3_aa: CASSLRSRGPDTQYF; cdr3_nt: TGTGCCAGCAGCTTAAGGTCTCGGGGACCAGATACGCAGTATTTT
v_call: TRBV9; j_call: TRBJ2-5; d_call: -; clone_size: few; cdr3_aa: CASSVGTATQETQYF; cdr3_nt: TGTGCCAGCAGCGTAGGGACTGCCACCCAAGAGACCCAGTACTTC
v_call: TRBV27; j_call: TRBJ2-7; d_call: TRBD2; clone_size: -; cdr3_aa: CASSLGTSPSSTYEQYF; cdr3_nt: TGTGCCAGCAGTTTAGGGACTAGCCCATCGAGTACCTACGAGCAGTACTTC
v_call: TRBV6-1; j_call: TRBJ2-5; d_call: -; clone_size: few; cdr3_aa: CASSDPMTETQYF; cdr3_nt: TGTGCCAGCAGTGATCCTATGACCGAGACCCAGTACTTC
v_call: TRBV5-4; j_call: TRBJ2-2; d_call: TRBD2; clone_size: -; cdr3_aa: CASSLGKSGGAPGELFF; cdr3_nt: TGTGCCAGCAGCTTGGGAAAGTCGGGGGGGGCCCCCGGGGAGCTGTTTTTT
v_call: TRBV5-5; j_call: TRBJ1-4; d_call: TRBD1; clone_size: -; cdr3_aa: CASSLLGQGDEKLFF; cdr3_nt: TGTGCCAGCAGCTTGTTGGGACAGGGGGATGAAAAACTGTTTTTT
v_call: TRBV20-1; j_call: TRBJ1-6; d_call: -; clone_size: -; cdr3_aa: CSASWGRSAGSSSPLHF; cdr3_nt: TGCAGTGCTTCCTGGGGTCGGAGTGCAGGGAGTAGTTCACCCCTCCACTTT
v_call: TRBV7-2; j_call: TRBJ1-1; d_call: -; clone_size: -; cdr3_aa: CASSLERGQTEAFF; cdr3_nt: TGTGCCAGCAGCCTAGAGAGGGGTCAGACTGAAGCTTTCTTT
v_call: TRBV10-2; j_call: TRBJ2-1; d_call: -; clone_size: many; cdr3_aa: CASRGGSYNEQFF; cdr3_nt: TGCGCCAGCAGAGGGGGCTCCTACAATGAGCAGTTCTTC
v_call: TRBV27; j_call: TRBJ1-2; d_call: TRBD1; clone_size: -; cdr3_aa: CASSLPDRGYYTF; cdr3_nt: TGTGCCAGCAGTCTCCCGGACAGGGGATACTACACCTTC
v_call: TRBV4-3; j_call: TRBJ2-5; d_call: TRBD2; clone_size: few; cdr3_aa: CASSQDTGTSGGAWVDQYF; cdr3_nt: TGCGCCAGCAGCCAAGATACCGGGACTAGCGGGGGGGCGTGGGTGGACCAGTACTTC
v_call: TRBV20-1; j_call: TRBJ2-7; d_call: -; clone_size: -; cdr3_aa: CSAPTDSYEQYF; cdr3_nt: TGCAGTGCACCTACCGACAGCTACGAGCAGTACTTC